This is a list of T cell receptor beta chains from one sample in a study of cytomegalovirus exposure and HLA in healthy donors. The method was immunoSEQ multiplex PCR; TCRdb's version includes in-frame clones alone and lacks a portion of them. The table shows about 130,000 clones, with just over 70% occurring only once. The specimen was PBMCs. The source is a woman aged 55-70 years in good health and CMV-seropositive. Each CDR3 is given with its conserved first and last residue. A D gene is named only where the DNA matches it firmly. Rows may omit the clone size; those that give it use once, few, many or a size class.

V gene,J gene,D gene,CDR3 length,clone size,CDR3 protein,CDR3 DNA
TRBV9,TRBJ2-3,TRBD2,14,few,CASNGGFSTDTQYF,TGTGCCAGCAACGGGGGGTTTAGCACAGATACGCAGTATTTT
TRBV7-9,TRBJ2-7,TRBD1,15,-,CASSLDLRQGYEQYF,TGTGCCAGCAGCTTAGACCTTCGACAGGGCTACGAGCAGTACTTC
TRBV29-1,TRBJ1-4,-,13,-,CSVGQGWDEKLFF,TGCAGCGTTGGGCAGGGCTGGGATGAAAAACTGTTTTTT
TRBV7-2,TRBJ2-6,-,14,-,CASSRNSGANVLTF,TGTGCCAGCAGCCGAAACTCCGGGGCCAACGTCCTGACTTTC
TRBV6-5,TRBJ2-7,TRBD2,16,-,CASSYSLAGGRYEQYF,TGTGCCAGCAGTTACAGCCTAGCGGGGGGTCGCTACGAGCAGTACTTC
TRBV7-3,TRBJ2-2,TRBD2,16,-,CASSPRAGVGTGELFF,TGTGCCAGCAGCCCTAGAGCGGGGGTTGGTACCGGGGAGCTGTTTTTT
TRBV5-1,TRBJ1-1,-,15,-,CASSLGGTKNTEAFF,TGCGCCAGCAGCTTGGGAGGGACAAAGAACACTGAAGCTTTCTTT
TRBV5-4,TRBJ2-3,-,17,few,CASSLSRTTRGTDTQYF,TGTGCCAGCAGCCTGAGTCGTACGACCCGGGGAACAGATACGCAGTATTTT
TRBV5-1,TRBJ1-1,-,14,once,CASSLTVPNTEAFF,TGCGCCAGCAGCTTAACGGTTCCGAACACTGAAGCTTTCTTT
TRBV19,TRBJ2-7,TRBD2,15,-,CASSMSGVTSYEQYF,TGTGCCAGTAGTATGAGCGGGGTTACCTCCTACGAGCAGTACTTC
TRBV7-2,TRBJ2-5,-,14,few,CASSSTRGSETQYF,TGTGCCAGCAGCTCAACCCGGGGATCGGAGACCCAGTACTTC
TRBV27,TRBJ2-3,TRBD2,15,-,CASSLLAGSTDTQYF,TGTGCCAGCAGCCTTTTAGCGGGGAGCACAGATACGCAGTATTTT
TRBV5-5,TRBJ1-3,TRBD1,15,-,CASSPAQGAGNTIYF,TGTGCCAGCAGCCCTGCACAGGGGGCTGGAAACACCATATATTTT
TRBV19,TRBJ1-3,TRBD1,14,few,CAATGGPSGNTIYF,TGTGCCGCGACAGGGGGCCCATCGGGAAACACCATATATTTT
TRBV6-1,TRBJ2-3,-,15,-,CASSERPGSTDTQYF,TGTGCCAGCAGTGAAAGGCCGGGGAGCACAGATACGCAGTATTTT
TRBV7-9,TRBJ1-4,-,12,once,CASSRDTRQLFF,TGTGCCAGCAGCCGGGACACCAGACAACTGTTTTTT
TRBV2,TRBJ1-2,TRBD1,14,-,CASRRQGAGYGYTF,TGTGCCAGCAGAAGACAGGGGGCAGGCTATGGCTACACCTTC
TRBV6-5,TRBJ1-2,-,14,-,CASSYSGGSYGYTF,TGTGCCAGCAGTTACTCGGGGGGTTCTTATGGCTACACCTTC
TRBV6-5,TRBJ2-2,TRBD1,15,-,CASSYGQGAGGELFF,TGTGCCAGCAGTTACGGACAGGGGGCTGGCGGGGAGCTGTTTTTT
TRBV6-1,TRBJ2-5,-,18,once,CASSESRGLGVFGETQYF,TGTGCCAGCAGTGAAAGTAGGGGACTCGGGGTGTTCGGTGAGACCCAGTACTTC
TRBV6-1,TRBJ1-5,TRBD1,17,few,CASSETGAKYSNQPQHF,TGTGCCAGCAGTGAGACAGGGGCGAAGTATAGCAATCAGCCCCAGCATTTT
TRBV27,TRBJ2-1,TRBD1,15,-,CASSPGQGIYNEQFF,TGTGCCAGCAGTCCTGGACAGGGAATCTACAATGAGCAGTTCTTC
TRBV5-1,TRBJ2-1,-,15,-,CASSLARGSYNEQFF,TGCGCCAGCAGCTTGGCGCGGGGTAGCTACAATGAGCAGTTCTTC
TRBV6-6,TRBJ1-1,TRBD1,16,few,CASRSRGARLNTEAFF,TGTGCCAGCAGGTCCAGGGGGGCGCGACTAAACACTGAAGCTTTCTTT
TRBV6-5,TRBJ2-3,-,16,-,CASSFQTLRGADTQYF,TGTGCCAGCAGTTTCCAAACCCTCAGGGGCGCAGATACGCAGTATTTT
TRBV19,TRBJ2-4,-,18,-,CASIHPSRTDGTKNIQYF,TGTGCCAGTATACACCCCTCCCGGACGGACGGGACCAAAAACATTCAGTACTTC
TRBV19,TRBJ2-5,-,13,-,CASSNARKETQYF,TGTGCCAGTAGTAATGCGCGGAAAGAGACCCAGTACTTC
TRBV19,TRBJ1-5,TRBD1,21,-,CASSILRDRVTSSYSNQPQHF,TGTGCCAGTAGTATCCTGAGGGACAGGGTAACCAGTTCCTATAGCAATCAGCCCCAGCATTTT
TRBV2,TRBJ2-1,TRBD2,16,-,CASSPPGGLSYNEQFF,TGTGCCAGCAGTCCCCCGGGGGGTCTCTCCTACAATGAGCAGTTCTTC
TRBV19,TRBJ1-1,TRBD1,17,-,CASSLNFGTGSNTEAFF,TGTGCCAGTTCCTTAAATTTTGGGACAGGATCGAACACTGAAGCTTTCTTT
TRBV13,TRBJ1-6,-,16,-,CASSLVGRGYNSPLHF,TGTGCCAGCAGCTTAGTGGGGAGAGGGTATAATTCACCCCTCCACTTT
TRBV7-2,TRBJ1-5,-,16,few,CASSSRGGNSNQPQHF,TGTGCCAGCAGCTCACGGGGTGGAAATAGCAATCAGCCCCAGCATTTT